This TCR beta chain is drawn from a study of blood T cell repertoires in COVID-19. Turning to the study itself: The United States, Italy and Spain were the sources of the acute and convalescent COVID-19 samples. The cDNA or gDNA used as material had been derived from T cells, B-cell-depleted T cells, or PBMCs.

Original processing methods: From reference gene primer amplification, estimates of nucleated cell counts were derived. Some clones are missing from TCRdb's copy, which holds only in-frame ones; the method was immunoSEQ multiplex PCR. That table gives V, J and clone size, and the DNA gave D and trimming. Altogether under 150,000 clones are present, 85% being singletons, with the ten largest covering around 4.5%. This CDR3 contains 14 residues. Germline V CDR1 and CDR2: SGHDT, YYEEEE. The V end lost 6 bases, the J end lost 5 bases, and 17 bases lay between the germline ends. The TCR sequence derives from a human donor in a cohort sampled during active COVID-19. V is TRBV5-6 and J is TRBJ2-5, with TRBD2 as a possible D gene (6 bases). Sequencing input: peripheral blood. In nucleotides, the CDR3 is TGTGCCAGCACCCCCGTAGGCGGGGAGGAGACCCAGTACTTC. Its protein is CASTPVGGEETQYF. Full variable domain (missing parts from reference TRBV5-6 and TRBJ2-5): DAGVTQSPTHLIKTRGQQVTLRCSPKSGHDTVSWYQQALGQGPQFIFQYYEEEERQRGNFPDRFSGHQFPNYSSELNVNALLLGDSALYLCASTPVGGEETQYFGPGTRLLVL.